A single sample is the source of the 10 T cell receptor beta chains below, sequenced in a study of CD8+ T cells in alopecia areata. Sequencing relied on a cDNA template that was reverse transcribed from extracted RNA. Profiled with immunoSEQ multiplex PCR; TCRdb holds only in-frame clones, not every one. The sample lists about 220,000 clones, under 75% seen once, with roughly 1.6% in the top ten. Stated treatment: oral pan-JAK inhibitor, 5-10 mg twice daily. This specimen consisted of CD4+ T cells sorted from blood, obtained at week 4, from a patient treated with tofacitinib. The receptors derive from a human donor with alopecia areata.

The chain combines TRBV29-1 with TRBJ1-1; possible D gene TRBD1, 5 bases. Germline CDR1 and CDR2: SQVTM and ANQGSEA. V was pared by 8 bases and J by 5 bases, with 15 bases between. The CDR3 is 12 residues long. DNA for the CDR3: TGCAGCTCCTCCCGGGGGGATACTGAAGCTTTCTTT. The encoded protein is CSSSRGDTEAFF.

This clone was found once. As DNA, the CDR3 is TGTGCCAGCGGGGACAGGGGCCCCACAGATACGCAGTATTTT. Protein product: CASGDRGPTDTQYF. The gene calls are TRBV7-3 and TRBJ2-3; 10 nucleotides agree with TRBD1. Trimming cost V 8 bases and J 2 bases; bases outside gene matches: 4. The CDR3 covers 14 residues. The germline CDR1 and CDR2 sequences are SGHTA and FQGTGA.

This clone has a handful of counts. This chain joins TRBV7-2 and TRBJ1-2; maybe TRBD1 (6 bases). CDR1 is SGHTA and CDR2 is FQGNSA in the germline V gene. V was shortened by 6 bases and J by 8 bases, with 19 bases between the two germline ends. The CDR3 totals 14 residues. The CDR3 here is CASSLLQGADGYTF. CDR3 DNA sequence: TGTGCCAGCAGTTTGTTACAGGGAGCGGACGGCTACACCTTC.

Only a few counts were recorded for this clone. The CDR3 DNA reads TGTGCCAGCAGTTTACCCGGGACAGGGATCTACGAGCAGTACTTC. Amino acids: CASSLPGTGIYEQYF. The J gene is TRBJ2-7, the V gene TRBV28; TRBD1 matches 9 bases. The length of the CDR3 is 15 residues. V gave up 2 bases and J gave up 3 bases; unmatched junction bases: 5. Looked up from germline, CDR1 is MDHEN and CDR2 is SYDVKM.

This clone was picked up a small number of times. The chain combines TRBV4-1 with TRBJ2-7; D is unclear. V was trimmed by 0 bases and J by 5 bases, leaving 8 bases between them. CDR3 size: 13 residues. Germline V gene data show CDR1 as MGHRA and CDR2 as YSYEKL. The CDR3 loop reads CASSQEVRDEQYF. The CDR3 DNA is TGCGCCAGCAGCCAAGAGGTCCGGGACGAGCAGTACTTC.

This clone was seen more than once but under ten times. The gene calls are TRBV10-3 and TRBJ1-1; weak D call: TRBD1 (6 bases). The CDR3 consists of 12 residues. Trimming took off 4 bases at V and 9 bases at J, with 12 bases between the two ends. Germline V lookup: CDR1 ENHRY, CDR2 SYGVKD. CDR3 DNA sequence: TGTGCCATCAGTGGAAGTACAGGGCAAGCTTTCTTT. It yields the protein CAISGSTGQAFF.

The chain has TRBV27 and TRBJ2-1, with 14 bases identical to TRBD2. Germline V gives CDR1 MNHEY, CDR2 SMNVEV (reference sequence). The J segment lost 12 bases and the V segment lost 9 bases, leaving 13 bases of the junction unmatched. This CDR3 is built from 15 residues. The CDR3 nucleotides read TGTGCCAGTAGCCCCGGACTAGCGGGGGGCGTCGGGCAGTTCTTC. Translation gives CASSPGLAGGVGQFF.

The chain is built from TRBV19 and TRBJ1-2; D is undetermined. The CDR3 length is 14 residues. Germline assignment: CDR1 LNHDA and CDR2 SQIVND (reference sequence). V shed 7 bases and J shed 2 bases, with 14 bases lying between them. Here the CDR3 DNA reads TGTGCCAGTAAACGAGGCTCTTTAAACTATGGCTACACCTTC. This gives the protein CASKRGSLNYGYTF.

The chain has TRBV29-1 and TRBJ2-5; D is unclear. This CDR3 spans 12 amino acids. V shed 3 bases and J shed 5 bases, with 10 bases lying between them. Germline CDR1 is SQVTM and CDR2 is ANQGSEA. DNA of the CDR3: TGCAGCGTTGACAGTTTAAAGGAGACCCAGTACTTC. It yields the protein CSVDSLKETQYF.

This clone showed up just a few times. The chain employs TRBV29-1 and TRBJ2-7; D is unclear. V lost 4 bases and J 1 base, leaving 5 bases between the germline ends. Germline V gene sequence: CDR1 SQVTM, CDR2 ANQGSEA. The CDR3 has 11 amino acids. The CDR3: CSVASSYEQYF. DNA for the CDR3: TGCAGCGTTGCGAGTTCCTACGAGCAGTACTTC.